The rows below give T cell receptor beta chains drawn from one sample of a study of blood T cell repertoires in COVID-19. Some clones are missing from TCRdb's copy, which holds only in-frame ones; the method was immunoSEQ multiplex PCR. The sample contains 150,000 to 200,000 clones, 84% of which appear only once. Sample: PBMCs or T cells enriched from blood (not recorded which). These receptors came from a woman between 50 and 59 years old who had recovered from COVID-19. Both conserved end residues are part of each CDR3. D genes are given only for firm matches. Clone size is not always given. Where it is, it says once, few, many or a class for expanded clones.

j_call d_call cdr3_length clone_size v_call cdr3_nt cdr3_aa
TRBJ2-3 TRBD1 14 . TRBV5-1 TGCGCCAGCAGCATGGGACAGGCAACAGATACGCAGTATTTT CASSMGQATDTQYF
TRBJ2-3 TRBD2 19 . TRBV7-2 TGTGCCAGCAGCTTTCCCGGACTAGCGGATGAATCTAGCACAGATACGCAGTATTTT CASSFPGLADESSTDTQYF
TRBJ1-5 TRBD1 15 . TRBV2 TGTGCCAGCAGTGAATTTTCGACAGGGACCCAGCCCCAGCATTTT CASSEFSTGTQPQHF
TRBJ1-2 TRBD1 13 . TRBV7-2 TGTGCCAGCAGCCCCGGACAGGCCGCGGGCTACACCTTC CASSPGQAAGYTF
TRBJ2-2 . 14 . TRBV5-4 TGTGCCAGCAGCGGACGGACTGGAACCGGGGAGCTGTTTTTT CASSGRTGTGELFF
TRBJ2-7 TRBD2 15 once TRBV7-2 TGTGCCAGCAGCTCTCTAGCGGGAGTGTTCTACGAGCAGTACTTC CASSSLAGVFYEQYF
TRBJ1-6 . 14 once TRBV27 TGTGCCAGCAGTTTCAGGGAGGAAAATTCACCCCTCCACTTT CASSFREENSPLHF
TRBJ2-7 TRBD1 18 . TRBV7-3 TGTGCCAGCAGCTTAAATGGGGCCGGGGGACAGGGTGCCTACGAGCAGTACTTC CASSLNGAGGQGAYEQYF
TRBJ2-7 TRBD2 17 . TRBV11-3 TGTGCCAGCAGCTTCGGGACTAGCGGGGGGCTCAACCTTAAGCAGTACTTC CASSFGTSGGLNLKQYF
TRBJ2-1 . 14 . TRBV11-2 TGTGCCAGCAGCCAAACTAGCTTGTACAATGAGCAGTTCTTC CASSQTSLYNEQFF
TRBJ2-1 . 15 . TRBV28 TGTGCCAGCAGTCCCCTAGCCGACGACTACAATGAGCAGTTCTTC CASSPLADDYNEQFF
TRBJ1-2 TRBD1 14 . TRBV10-2 TGCGCCAGCAGTGTGGGACAGGGACTTTATGGCTACACCTTC CASSVGQGLYGYTF
TRBJ1-2 TRBD1 15 . TRBV10-3 TGTGCCATCAGTGAGGTGGTAGGGGGCGCCGGGGGCTACACCTTC CAISEVVGGAGGYTF
TRBJ2-1 . 13 . TRBV2 TGTGCCAGCAGTAGGGAGAACGGGGTTGAGCAGTTCTTC CASSRENGVEQFF
TRBJ2-7 TRBD1 17 . TRBV6-2/TRBV6-3 TGTGCCAGCAGTTACACTCGCTCGGACAGGGGATCCTACGAGCAGTACTTC CASSYTRSDRGSYEQYF
TRBJ2-7 TRBD1 15 . TRBV5-4 TGTGCCAGCAGCTCCGGGACAGGGGGAACCTACGAGCAGTACTTC CASSSGTGGTYEQYF
TRBJ2-5 TRBD1 15 once TRBV11-2 TGTGCCAGCAGCTTAGTAGGGACAGGGCTAGAGACCCAGTACTTC CASSLVGTGLETQYF
TRBJ2-5 TRBD2 15 once TRBV7-8 TGTGCCAGCAGCTTGGGACTAGCGGGAGGAGAGACCCAGTACTTC CASSLGLAGGETQYF
TRBJ2-5 TRBD2 13 . TRBV5-1 TGCGCCAGCAGCTGGGGACTAGCCGAGACCCAGTACTTC CASSWGLAETQYF
TRBJ1-2 TRBD1 13 . TRBV18 TGTGCCAGCTCACAGGGACAGGGTGATGGCTACACCTTC CASSQGQGDGYTF
TRBJ2-7 . 15 . TRBV7-6 TGTGCCAGCAGCTTAAAGCCGGGACTCGGCTTGGAGCAGTACTTC CASSLKPGLGLEQYF
TRBJ2-5 . 13 . TRBV11-2 TGTGCCAGCAGCCCGGCGCCGGGGAAGACCCAGTACTTC CASSPAPGKTQYF
TRBJ1-4 . 13 once TRBV2 TGTGCCAGCAGTGCGGAGATTAATGAAAAACTGTTTTTT CASSAEINEKLFF
TRBJ2-3 . 16 once TRBV19 TGTGCCAGTAGTAGCATCTGGGTCGGGTGGAGAGATACGCAGTATTTT CASSSIWVGWRDTQYF
TRBJ2-6 . 15 . TRBV5-4 TGTGCCAGCAGCCTACAGGGCCCTGGGGCCAACGTCCTGACTTTC CASSLQGPGANVLTF
TRBJ2-5 . 13 . TRBV25-1 TGTGCCAGCACTCTCAGCGGGCTAGAGACCCAGTACTTC CASTLSGLETQYF
TRBJ2-5 . 11 few TRBV18 TGTGCCAGCTCAGAGGGAAACGGCCAGTACTTC CASSEGNGQYF
TRBJ2-3 TRBD2 13 few TRBV7-2 TGTGCCAGCACCCCCTTAGCGGGAGCTACGCAGTATTTT CASTPLAGATQYF
TRBJ1-5 . 14 . TRBV20-1 TGCAGTGCTAGTTTCGGGGTGGGGGGTCAGCCCCAGCATTTT CSASFGVGGQPQHF
TRBJ1-2 TRBD1 12 . TRBV6-6 TGTGCCACCTTAGGGACAGCGGATGGCTACACCTTC CATLGTADGYTF
TRBJ2-1 TRBD1 15 . TRBV3-1/TRBV3-2 TGTGCCAGCAGCCTTACAGGGGGATCCTACAATGAGCAGTTCTTC CASSLTGGSYNEQFF
TRBJ2-7 . 18 . TRBV7-9 TGTGCCAGCAGCTTAGTAGGGCAGGGGAACTCTGGGGGCTACGAGCAGTACTTC CASSLVGQGNSGGYEQYF
TRBJ2-1 TRBD2 18 . TRBV6-4 TGTGCCAGCAGTGACTCGAGCGGGAGGGCTCTTGGGCAAAATGAGCAGTTCTTC CASSDSSGRALGQNEQFF
TRBJ2-2 . 11 . TRBV2 TGTGCCAGCGAAGGGGGCGGGGAGCTGTTTTTT CASEGGGELFF
TRBJ1-1 TRBD1 18 . TRBV28 TGTGCCAGCAGATCTTCCGGGACAGGGTTTTTCGGGAACACTGAAGCTTTCTTT CASRSSGTGFFGNTEAFF
TRBJ2-3 . 15 . TRBV11-3 TGTGCCAGCAGCTTAGGAGGACAGCGCACAGATACGCAGTATTTT CASSLGGQRTDTQYF
TRBJ2-2 TRBD2 15 . TRBV7-3 TGTGCCAGCAGCCTCGGGACTACGAACACCGGGGAGCTGTTTTTT CASSLGTTNTGELFF
TRBJ1-1 TRBD1 13 . TRBV3-1/TRBV3-2 TGTGCCAGCAGCCCAGGGACAGGGTTTCAAGCTTTCTTT CASSPGTGFQAFF
TRBJ2-7 TRBD2 15 once TRBV19 TGTGCCAGTACCATGGGGACTAGCGGAGATTACGAGCAGTACTTC CASTMGTSGDYEQYF
TRBJ1-2 TRBD1 14 . TRBV28 TGTGCCAGCAGTTTGTTGGACAGGAACTATGGCTACACCTTC CASSLLDRNYGYTF
TRBJ1-2 TRBD1 13 . TRBV11-3 TGTGCCAGCAGCCAAGACAGGGAGAAGGGTTACACCTTC CASSQDREKGYTF
TRBJ1-1 . 14 . TRBV9 TGTGCCAGCAGCGTAGCTTCGTATGGGACAGAAGCTTTCTTT CASSVASYGTEAFF
TRBJ2-5 . 15 once TRBV18 TGTGCCAGCTCATCCTTACAGGGTAACCAAGAGACCCAGTACTTC CASSSLQGNQETQYF
TRBJ2-5 . 14 . TRBV6-2/TRBV6-3 TGTGCCAGCAGTTACAGGGGAGGCGAGGAGACCCAGTACTTC CASSYRGGEETQYF
TRBJ2-7 . 14 . TRBV10-3 TGTGCCATCAGTGAGTCGAAGGCCTCAGGGGCCCAGTACTTC CAISESKASGAQYF
TRBJ2-7 . 14 . TRBV19 TGTGCCAGTAGTATACGGGGGGCCGTCTACGAGCAGTACTTC CASSIRGAVYEQYF
TRBJ1-3 . 14 . TRBV28 TGTGCCAGCAGTTTGAAGGGGTACGGAAACACCATATATTTT CASSLKGYGNTIYF
TRBJ2-7 TRBD1 16 . TRBV7-2 TGTGCCAGCAGCTTAGCTCCTTCAGGGGGCGGCCACGAGCAGTACTTC CASSLAPSGGGHEQYF
TRBJ2-3 TRBD2 17 . TRBV4-2 TGTGCCAGCAGCCAAGTTGTGGGGGTAGCGGGTCAAGATACGCAGTATTTT CASSQVVGVAGQDTQYF
TRBJ2-2 TRBD2 14 once TRBV19 TGTGCCAGTCGGACTAGCGGGAGGACCGGGGAGCTGTTTTTT CASRTSGRTGELFF
TRBJ1-4 . 12 . TRBV11-3 TGTGCCAGCAGCTTATCCGGTGAAAAACTGTTTTTT CASSLSGEKLFF
TRBJ1-5 . 16 . TRBV18 TGTGCCAGCTCCCAAGTATCGCGGAATAGCAATCAGCCCCAGCATTTT CASSQVSRNSNQPQHF
TRBJ2-2 . 13 . TRBV7-2 TGTGCCAGCAGCTCCACAGGGACCGGGGAGCTGTTTTTT CASSSTGTGELFF
TRBJ1-5 TRBD1 18 once TRBV19 TGTGCCAGTAGTATAGAGGCCCCAGGGGGTGGTAGCAATCAGCCCCAGCATTTT CASSIEAPGGGSNQPQHF
TRBJ2-1 TRBD2 16 . TRBV5-1 TGCGCCAGTACCCCAAACCTAGCGGGAGGCCAAAATGAGCAGTTCTTC CASTPNLAGGQNEQFF
TRBJ1-4 . 15 . TRBV19 TGTGCCAGTAGTCCGCCGGGCAGGGGTAATGAAAAACTGTTTTTT CASSPPGRGNEKLFF
TRBJ1-1 TRBD1 13 . TRBV24-1 TGTGCCACCAGTGAGCCAGGGGGAGGTGAAGCTTTCTTT CATSEPGGGEAFF